The rows below give T cell receptor beta chains drawn from one sample of a study of shared clonotypes between healthy human individuals. Generated by immunoSEQ multiplex PCR, the TCRdb table keeps only in-frame clones and is missing some. Counted here are roughly 850,000 clones, roughly 96% occurring once; the ten biggest clones make up around 0.25%. Sequencing used naive CD8+ T cells sorted from blood. The source of these receptors is a man younger than 40 in good health. CDR3s include the opening cysteine and the closing phenylalanine or tryptophan.

>TRBV7-9
CASSSGLAHSTDTQYF
>TRBV19
CASSPTGSSYEQYF
>TRBV21-1
CASSKRGRTGKISGANVLTF
>TRBV27
CASAYSSGANVLTF
>TRBV5-1
CASYPGLAGARDTQYF
>TRBV15
CAYGTSGSRGYNEQFF
>TRBV29-1
CSVIWQGAMNTEAFF
>TRBV6-1
CASSERGQGSTEAFF
>TRBV7-9
CASSLGQGESYSNQPQHF
>TRBV19
CASSQGGFYEQYF
>TRBV27
CASGRRREGYEQYF
>TRBV5-1
CASSLAPVLAGRTDTQYF
>TRBV7-9
CASSLGNEQYF